This TCR beta chain came from a study of Ad26.COV2.S vaccination and SARS-CoV-2 variants. Study background: Recipients of Ad26.COV2.S got it intramuscularly, once or twice 56 days apart.

The method was immunoSEQ multiplex PCR; TCRdb's version includes in-frame clones alone and lacks a portion of them. The table records about 400,000 clones, around 87% of them present only once. There are 16 residues in the CDR3. The V segment lost 4 bases and the J segment 3 bases; nucleotides outside the gene matches: 10. The germline CDR1 and CDR2 sequences are SGDLS and YYNGEE. This sample's treatment: around 19 received Ad26.COV2.S at low or high dose, single or two shots; roughly 5 received placebo; per-sample allocation not given. Sampling took place 63 days after the first vaccine or placebo injection. Ad26 vector vaccine expressed Wuhan-strain SARS-CoV-2 spike. To note about this clone: Its target is not known.

Study results and limitations: It was reported that spike-specific CD8+ and CD4+ T cell responses were substantially broad after vaccination. Vaccine recipients surpassed placebo recipients in spike-specific TCR breadth.

The sequences come from peripheral blood, collected in a trial of Ad26.COV2.S vaccine versus placebo. The chain has TRBV9 and TRBJ1-1, with TRBD1 identical over 9 bases. The sequence derives from a person between 18 and 60 years old who received the Ad26.COV2.S COVID-19 vaccine or a placebo. In DNA form, the CDR3 reads TGTGCCAGCAGCACAGGGACAGGGAGGTCTGACACTGAAGCTTTCTTT. It codes for CASSTGTGRSDTEAFF.